The 28 T cell receptor beta chains given below trace back to one sample, sequenced in a study of immune cell composition in non-small cell lung cancer. Some clones are missing from TCRdb's copy, which holds only in-frame ones; the method was immunoSEQ multiplex PCR. The sample shows about 5,600 clones, about three quarters of them seen only once. The source material was lung tumor tissue. The receptors come from a human donor with non-small cell lung cancer.

V and J are TRBV6-5 and TRBJ1-1; D call uncertain. The CDR3 is 15 residues long. Germline values: CDR1 MNHEY, CDR2 SVGAGI. V was pared by 2 bases and J by 0 bases, with 10 bases between. In nucleotides, the CDR3 is TGTGCCAGCAGTTACCGTGCGAAATTGAACACTGAAGCTTTCTTT. It translates to CASSYRAKLNTEAFF.

This chain connects TRBV2 to TRBJ2-7; D remains unclear. CDR3 size: 11 residues. Germline V lookup: CDR1 SNHLY, CDR2 FYNNEI. V was pared by 4 bases and J by 4 bases, with 5 bases between. The CDR3 DNA sequence: TGTGCCAGCAGTGGCGGATACGAGCAGTACTTC. Encoded protein: CASSGGYEQYF. Looking up the rest from reference TRBV2 and TRBJ2-7 gives the full variable domain: EPEVTQTPSHQVTQMGQEVILRCVPISNHLYFYWYRQILGQKVEFLVSFYNNEISEKSEIFDDQFSVERPDGSNFTLKIRSTKLEDSAMYFCASSGGYEQYFGPGTRLTVT.

This sequence joins TRBV7-9 and TRBJ1-2; unclear D gene. The CDR3 totals 12 residues. CDR1 is SEHNR and CDR2 is FQNEAQ in the germline V gene (reference sequence). Trimming cost V 5 bases and J 4 bases, with 8 bases left between them. The CDR3 spells CASSPTVYGYTF. For the CDR3, the DNA is TGTGCCAGCAGCCCAACAGTCTATGGCTACACCTTC. Looking up the rest from reference TRBV7-9 and TRBJ1-2 gives the full variable domain: DTGVSQNPRHKITKRGQNVTFRCDPISEHNRLYWYRQTLGQGPEFLTYFQNEAQLEKSRLLSDRFSAERPKGSFSTLEIQRTEQGDSAMYLCASSPTVYGYTFGSGTRLTVV.

The chain recombines TRBV14 with TRBJ1-4; no clear D gene. Trimming stripped 1 base from V and 3 bases from J, with 6 bases between. The CDR3 length is 14 residues. CDR1 is SGHDN and CDR2 is FVKESK in the germline V gene. The DNA for the CDR3 is TGTGCCAGCAGCCAAGTAAAGCCTAATGAAAAACTGTTTTTT. Translated, it gives CASSQVKPNEKLFF.

V is TRBV18 and J is TRBJ1-1; 10 bases map to TRBD1. V shed 6 bases and J 4 bases; nucleotides not matched to a gene: 2. The CDR3 runs 13 residues. Germline CDR1 is KGHSH and CDR2 is LQKENI. The CDR3 loop is CASSRDRGTEAFF. The CDR3 bases are TGTGCCAGCTCTCGGGACAGGGGCACTGAAGCTTTCTTT. The full variable domain, with the rest looked up from reference TRBV18 and TRBJ1-1, is NAGVMQNPRHLVRRRGQEARLRCSPMKGHSHVYWYRQLPEEGLKFMVYLQKENIIDESGMPKERFSAEFPKEGPSILRIQQVVRGDSAAYFCASSRDRGTEAFFGQGTRLTVV.

V usage is TRBV2 and J usage is TRBJ2-3, with a weak D call TRBD2 (6 bases). Trimming pared 3 bases from V and 0 bases from J, leaving 10 bases between. CDR1 and CDR2 from the germline V gene are SNHLY and FYNNEI. The CDR3 consists of 15 residues. As DNA, the CDR3 is TGTGCCAGCAGTGAGGAACTAGCTAGCACAGATACGCAGTATTTT. Amino acid sequence: CASSEELASTDTQYF.

The chain carries TRBV5-5 and TRBJ1-2; possibly TRBD1 for D (6 bases). The V gene lost 5 bases and the J gene lost 3 bases, with 17 bases spanning the gap. The germline V gene encodes CDR1 SGHKS and CDR2 YYEKEE (reference sequence). The CDR3 is made up of 15 amino acids. CDR3 nucleotide sequence: TGTGCCAGCAGTTGGGGAGGGGGATTCGACTATGGCTACACCTTC. Protein product: CASSWGGGFDYGYTF.

This sequence joins TRBV19 and TRBJ2-6, with TRBD2 as a possible D gene (5 bases). Germline V gene sequence: CDR1 LNHDA, CDR2 SQIVND (reference sequence). V dropped 7 bases and J dropped 12 bases, with 16 bases sitting between them. There are 13 residues in the CDR3. The CDR3 DNA sequence: TGTGCCAGTAATGAGGGTGCACGGGGCGTCCTGACTTTC. Translated: CASNEGARGVLTF.

This chain joins TRBV5-1 and TRBJ2-3; weak D call: TRBD1 (5 bases). Deletions cut 5 bases from V and 3 bases from J, with 19 bases between. There are 16 residues in the CDR3. Germline assignment: CDR1 SGHRS and CDR2 YFSETQ. The CDR3 sequence: CASSGSQGRWTDTQYF. The CDR3 DNA sequence: TGCGCCAGCAGTGGTAGTCAGGGTAGGTGGACAGATACGCAGTATTTT.

V and J are TRBV7-2 and TRBJ2-4; no firm D call. The CDR3 is 13 amino acids. CDR1 is SGHTA and CDR2 is FQGNSA in the germline V gene. Trimming shortened V by 4 bases and J by 5 bases, and 9 bases separated the two germline ends. CDR3 nucleotides: TGTGCCAGCAGCTCCACAGTGGAAAACATTCAGTACTTC. It specifies CASSSTVENIQYF. Using reference TRBV7-2 and TRBJ2-4 for the parts outside the CDR3, the full variable domain is GAGVSQSPSNKVTEKGKDVELRCDPISGHTALYWYRQSLGQGLEFLIYFQGNSAPDKSGLPSDRFSAERTGGSVSTLTIQRTQQEDSAVYLCASSSTVENIQYFGAGTRLSVL.

The rearrangement uses TRBV11-1 and TRBJ2-2, with 9 bases aligning to TRBD2. There are 16 residues in the CDR3. Germline V gives CDR1 SGHAT, CDR2 FQDESV (reference sequence). With 6 bases clipped from V and 4 bases from J, the junction kept 9 bases outside the gene matches. In DNA form, the CDR3 reads TGTGCCAGCAGGATAGGTGGCGGGGGGGCCACCGGGGAGCTGTTTTTT. Translation gives CASRIGGGGATGELFF.

This sequence joins TRBV7-2 and TRBJ2-5; TRBD2 agrees at 8 bases. CDR3 length equals 15 residues. Germline loops: CDR1 SGHTA, CDR2 FQGNSA. V lost 5 bases and J lost 2; bases outside the gene matches: 7. CDR3 loop: CASSDRRGGQETQYF. CDR3 nucleotide sequence: TGTGCCAGCAGCGATCGTCGGGGGGGGCAAGAGACCCAGTACTTC.

V and J are TRBV7-2 and TRBJ2-7; D possibly corresponds to TRBD2 (5 bases). CDR1 is SGHTA and CDR2 is FQGNSA in the germline V gene. This CDR3 contains 14 residues. Trimming took off 5 bases at V and 2 bases at J, with 13 bases between the two ends. CDR3 sequence reads: CASSGYRDPYEQYF. The CDR3 DNA reads as TGTGCCAGCAGCGGGTATCGGGATCCCTACGAGCAGTACTTC.

Points on this clone: The junction and the germline gene differ at one end; a read error may be behind it. This rearrangement joins TRBV5-1 to TRBJ2-5; 10 nucleotides match TRBD1. The CDR3 has 17 amino acids. Germline-derived CDR1 and CDR2 are SGHRS and YFSETQ. The DNA for the CDR3 is TGCGCCAGCAGCCGGGGACAGGGGCCACTACAGGGGGAGACCCCGTACTTC. Amino acid sequence: CASSRGQGPLQGETPYF.

The rearrangement joins TRBV9 to TRBJ2-1, with D possibly being TRBD1 (5 bases). Germline V CDR1 and CDR2: SGDLS, YYNGEE. This CDR3 region has 13 residues. V was trimmed by 4 bases and J by 4 bases, leaving 9 bases between them. The CDR3 region has the DNA TGTGCCAGCAGCTCTCAGGGATACAATGAGCAGTTCTTC. It codes for CASSSQGYNEQFF.

The chain links TRBV18 to TRBJ1-6; tentative D call: TRBD1 (5 bases). V lost 3 bases to trimming and J lost 6 bases, with 21 bases between them. CDR1 KGHSH and CDR2 LQKENI come from the germline V gene. There are 18 residues in the CDR3. The CDR3 sequence: CASSPTGYTGKLNSPLHF. CDR3 DNA sequence: TGTGCCAGCTCACCCACTGGATACACAGGAAAACTTAATTCACCCCTCCACTTT.

The chain combines TRBV18 with TRBJ2-2; D gene unclear. This CDR3 has 14 residues. V was clipped by 2 bases and J by 2 bases, with 6 bases between them. Germline CDR1 and CDR2: KGHSH and LQKENI. The CDR3 loop reads CASSPGLNTGELFF. Written as DNA, the CDR3 is TGTGCCAGCTCACCAGGGCTTAACACCGGGGAGCTGTTTTTT.

The J gene is TRBJ1-1, the V gene TRBV7-9; 10 bases fit TRBD1. Germline CDR1 is SEHNR and CDR2 is FQNEAQ (reference sequence). After removal of 4 bases from V and 1 base from J, the junction contained 3 bases not matched to a gene. The CDR3 loop spans 15 amino acids. CDR3 residues: CASSYGTGANTEAFF. CDR3 bases: TGTGCCAGCAGCTACGGGACAGGGGCGAACACTGAAGCTTTCTTT.

The rearrangement joins TRBV27 to TRBJ2-3; 10 bases map to TRBD2. V lost 4 bases to trimming and J lost 1 base; unmatched junction nucleotides: 2. Germline values: CDR1 MNHEY, CDR2 SMNVEV (reference sequence). The CDR3 is 15 amino acids. CDR3 amino acids: CASSSTSGGTDTQYF. The CDR3 bases are TGTGCCAGCAGTTCCACTAGCGGGGGCACAGATACGCAGTATTTT.

This clone showed up just once. V gene TRBV19 combines with J gene TRBJ1-1, with 9 bases fitting TRBD1. The CDR3 consists of 12 residues. With 8 bases clipped from V and 5 bases from J, the junction kept 3 bases outside the gene matches. Looked up from germline, CDR1 is LNHDA and CDR2 is SQIVND (reference sequence). The CDR3 loop reads CASDRGRTEAFF. In DNA, the CDR3 is TGTGCCAGTGACAGGGGGAGGACTGAAGCTTTCTTT.

This chain connects TRBV18 to TRBJ2-5; a weak D match, TRBD2 (6 bases). Looked up from germline, CDR1 is KGHSH and CDR2 is LQKENI. CDR3 size: 12 residues. V was shortened by 2 bases and J by 5 bases, with 6 bases between the two germline ends. The CDR3, as DNA: TGTGCCAGCTCACCAGGGACTGAGACCCAGTACTTC. It encodes CASSPGTETQYF.

CDR3 DNA sequence: TGTGCCAGCTCACCTTCAAACGACAGGGGGAAGACCCAGTACTTC. Translating gives CASSPSNDRGKTQYF. J is TRBJ2-5 and V is TRBV18; TRBD1 aligns across 9 bases. CDR3 length: 15 amino acids. Germline trimming cut 3 bases from V and 6 bases from J; bases unmatched to any gene: 8. Germline loops: CDR1 KGHSH, CDR2 LQKENI.

The chain is built from TRBV2 and TRBJ1-1, with a possible D match to TRBD1 (5 bases). The CDR3 extends over 13 amino acids. Germline CDR1 is SNHLY and CDR2 is FYNNEI. Trimming removed 5 bases at V and 1 base at J, with 8 bases between. CDR3 bases: TGTGCCAGCAGTTTAGGGGAGAACACTGAAGCTTTCTTT. This encodes CASSLGENTEAFF.

The rearrangement joins TRBV5-1 to TRBJ2-5; maybe TRBD1 (6 bases). Trimming stripped 2 bases from V and 2 bases from J, with 10 bases between. Germline values: CDR1 SGHRS, CDR2 YFSETQ. The CDR3 consists of 14 residues. The CDR3 coding sequence is TGCGCCAGCAGCTTCTCAGGGACACAAGAGACCCAGTACTTC. It yields the protein CASSFSGTQETQYF.

The chain uses TRBV2 and TRBJ2-7; 8 bases fit TRBD1. V lost 7 bases, J lost 7 bases, and 12 bases stayed unmatched. The CDR3 contains 14 residues. Germline V gene data show CDR1 as SNHLY and CDR2 as FYNNEI. In DNA, the CDR3 is TGTGCCAGCATCAAGGGGCAGGGGGCAGGGGAGCAGTACTTC. This encodes CASIKGQGAGEQYF.

The chain joins TRBV10-1 to TRBJ2-4; 7 bases agree with TRBD1. Trimming cost V 1 base and J 3 bases; bases outside gene matches: 6. The CDR3 has 16 amino acids. Looked up from germline, CDR1 is WNHNN and CDR2 is SYGVQD (reference sequence). In DNA, the CDR3 is TGCGCCAGCAGTGAGTTAAGGGACAGACACAAAAACATTCAGTACTTC. Protein sequence: CASSELRDRHKNIQYF.

J is TRBJ2-7 and V is TRBV10-1, with 9 bases that match TRBD1. The CDR3 contains 14 residues. Germline assignment: CDR1 WNHNN and CDR2 SYGVQD (reference sequence). J was trimmed by 3 bases and V by 3 bases; bases with no gene match: 3. As DNA, the CDR3 is TGCGCCAGCAGTGAAGGGACAGGGATCTACGAGCAGTACTTC. Its translation is CASSEGTGIYEQYF.

This clone was recorded only once. The CDR3 loop reads CASSIQRAVVQPQHF. In DNA, the CDR3 is TGTGCCAGTAGTATTCAGAGGGCAGTAGTTCAGCCCCAGCATTTT. V gene TRBV19 combines with J gene TRBJ1-5; D is unclear. CDR3 length: 15 residues. Trimming pared 3 bases from V and 6 bases from J, leaving 15 bases between. Per the germline V gene, CDR1 is LNHDA and CDR2 is SQIVND (reference sequence).